What follows are 9 T cell receptor beta chains derived from one specimen sequenced in a study of OX40 agonist ivuxolimab in advanced cancers. Data came from immunoSEQ multiplex PCR; TCRdb stores just in-frame clones and leaves some out. The data hold roughly 14,000 clones, with more than 75% observed a single time. The input for sequencing was CD4+ or CD8+ T cells sorted from blood, taken in a trial of the OX40 agonist ivuxolimab. Every receptor here comes from an adult with an advanced solid tumor such as melanoma, head and neck, liver or kidney cancer.

This clone was counted a few times. The V and J genes are TRBV18 and TRBJ1-5; 7 bases fit TRBD1. J gave up 2 bases and V 3 bases, and 7 bases lay outside the gene matches. The V gene's germline CDR1 is KGHSH and CDR2 LQKENI. CDR3 length: 16 amino acids. The CDR3 nucleotides read TGTGCCAGCTCACCGACCGACAGGGACGGCAATCAGCCCCAGCATTTT. Translating gives CASSPTDRDGNQPQHF.

This chain uses TRBV4-1 with TRBJ2-2; D call uncertain. The CDR3 length is 17 residues. The V end lost 0 bases, the J end lost 3 bases, and 14 bases lay between the germline ends. Germline V gives CDR1 MGHRA, CDR2 YSYEKL. The CDR3 here is CASSQDPVPLDTGELFF. The CDR3 DNA reads TGCGCCAGCAGCCAAGATCCCGTGCCTTTGGACACCGGGGAGCTGTTTTTT.

The chain couples TRBV9 to TRBJ2-3; D is undetermined. Trimming removed 1 base from V and 6 bases from J, with 15 bases in between. The CDR3 consists of 15 residues. Per germline, CDR1 SGDLS and CDR2 YYNGEE. The CDR3 reads CASSVSGRLGDTQYF. The CDR3 DNA follows: TGTGCCAGCAGCGTATCTGGGCGGTTAGGGGATACGCAGTATTTT.

J is TRBJ1-2 and V is TRBV27; D perhaps matches TRBD1 (6 bases). The germline V and J ends were trimmed by 6 bases and 8 bases, with 19 bases remaining between them. The CDR3 extends over 14 amino acids. The germline V gene encodes CDR1 MNHEY and CDR2 SMNVEV (reference sequence). CDR3 region: CASRFRDTSGGYTF. CDR3 bases: TGTGCCAGCAGGTTCCGGGACACCTCGGGCGGCTACACCTTC.

This chain joins TRBV5-1 and TRBJ2-5, with 9 nucleotides matching TRBD2. Trimming removed 2 bases from V and 5 bases from J; junction bases left unmatched: 7. CDR3 length: 15 amino acids. The germline CDR1 and CDR2 sequences are SGHRS and YFSETQ. The CDR3 loop reads CASSLIQRGVETQYF. The CDR3 region has the DNA TGCGCCAGCAGCTTAATTCAGCGGGGGGTGGAGACCCAGTACTTC.

There are a few counts of this clone. The chain recombines TRBV6-1 with TRBJ1-2; D remains ambiguous. Germline V gene sequence: CDR1 MNHNS, CDR2 SASEGT. The V end lost 2 bases, the J end lost 6 bases, and 16 bases lay between the germline ends. This CDR3 has 15 residues. CDR3 sequence (DNA): TGTGCCAGCAGTGAAAGTGGTGTGCTTTTTGATGGCTACACCTTC. Translating it yields CASSESGVLFDGYTF.

The chain uses TRBV28 and TRBJ1-4, with D possibly matching TRBD1 (5 bases). CDR1 MDHEN and CDR2 SYDVKM come from the germline V gene. Trimming cost V 3 bases and J 10 bases, with 12 bases left between them. This CDR3 has 13 residues. CDR3 residues: CASSLTGTGKLFF. The CDR3 coding sequence is TGTGCCAGCAGTTTGACCGGGACGGGAAAACTGTTTTTT.

The chain's CDR3 is CTSSQDLAGGQETQYF. DNA for the CDR3: TGCACCAGCAGCCAAGATCTAGCGGGGGGACAAGAGACCCAGTACTTC. The rearrangement uses TRBV1 and TRBJ2-5; the D call TRBD2 from the table was never checked on the DNA. TRBV1 is described as a pseudogene. This CDR3 contains 16 residues.

This chain connects TRBV6-6 to TRBJ2-1; maybe TRBD2 (6 bases). V shed 6 bases and J shed 7 bases, with 7 bases lying between them. Germline-derived CDR1 and CDR2 are MNHNY and SVGAGI (reference sequence). CDR3 length equals 11 residues. CDR3 in amino acids: CASRLANEQFF. Here the CDR3 DNA reads TGTGCCAGCAGACTAGCTAATGAGCAGTTCTTC.